This T cell receptor (beta chain) was profiled in a study of cytomegalovirus exposure and HLA in healthy donors. Study-level points and caveats: TCR beta sequences reportedly predicted the HLA-A and HLA-B alleles of most subjects accurately. It was reported in a later analysis that an Asian-associated ancestry cluster showed fewer N-insertions than the approximately 670-donor mean.

The V end was cut by 2 bases, the J end by 7 bases, with 14 bases between. This CDR3 is built from 14 residues. Germline V gives CDR1 MDHEN, CDR2 SYDVKM. Remarks on this clone: Its antigen is not identified.

With 60 Vbeta and 13 Jbeta primers, the PCR was carried out. Data came from immunoSEQ multiplex PCR; TCRdb stores just in-frame clones and leaves some out. The sample has about 150,000 clones, nearly 90% seen once. Sequencing was performed on PBMCs. The TCR comes from a woman in her thirties or forties in good health and CMV-seronegative. The J gene is TRBJ1-2, the V gene TRBV28, with D possibly TRBD1 on 6 matching bases. Written as DNA, the CDR3 is TGTGCCAGCAGTTTACCTACAGGGCCCGGTGGCTACACCTTC. It specifies CASSLPTGPGGYTF.